This T cell receptor beta chain is from a study of cytomegalovirus exposure and HLA in healthy donors. Overall study: The platform used for the 100 to 150 validation repertoires matched that of the approximately 710 first-cohort repertoires, a later analysis reported. General study results and limits: The authors enumerated 150 to 200 TCR beta chains as linked to cytomegalovirus. Rare TCR sequences predominated, though certain public TCRs were found in many donors. The classifier reportedly diagnosed cytomegalovirus status with high specificity and sensitivity.

V dropped 6 bases and J dropped 2; count of bases not matched to a gene: 8. Germline assignment: CDR1 SGHTA and CDR2 FQGTGA. The CDR3 totals 18 residues. Sequencing used immunoSEQ multiplex PCR; TCRdb keeps in-frame clones, though not all of them. The data contain approximately 160,000 clones, nearly 90% of them singletons. A remark on this clone: Its target is not known.

The clonotype comes from a woman under 30 in good health and CMV-seropositive. What was sequenced was PBMCs. V and J are TRBV7-3 and TRBJ2-6; 12 bases agree with TRBD1. CDR3 nucleotide sequence: TGTGCCAGCAGTCGGACCGGGACAGGGGGCGCTGGGGCCAACGTCCTGACTTTC. Its translation: CASSRTGTGGAGANVLTF.